This T cell receptor beta chain was obtained from a study of blood T cell repertoires in COVID-19. Whole-study context: PBMCs, B-cell-depleted T cells, or T cells provided the cDNA or gDNA that made up the material.

Trimming pared 4 bases from V and 5 bases from J, leaving 13 bases between. The germline V gene encodes CDR1 LNHDA and CDR2 SQIVND (reference sequence). The length of the CDR3 is 14 residues. TCRdb's table, derived via immunoSEQ multiplex PCR, lists solely in-frame clones and lacks some. The repertoire has roughly 59,000 clones, 70% to 85% of them found once; the top ten carry 9.7%. The TCR sequence derives from a human donor in a cohort sampled during active COVID-19. The gene calls are TRBV19 and TRBJ2-3, with D possibly TRBD2 on 7 matching bases. The sequenced sample consisted of peripheral blood. Written as DNA, the CDR3 is TGTGCCAGTAGTACGTGGGGGGGCTTAGATACGCAGTATTTT. Translating it yields CASSTWGGLDTQYF.